These 9 T cell receptor beta chains came from one sample sequenced in a study of T cell responses to AZD1222 COVID-19 vaccine. Using immunoSEQ multiplex PCR, the repertoire was profiled, and TCRdb retains in-frame clones only, with some absent. In the table there are 80,000 or so clones, approximately 90% of which are singletons. The sample in question was peripheral blood, obtained on day 0 of AZD1222 vaccination. The receptor source for this set is an adult in good health.

The chain couples TRBV5-1 to TRBJ2-5, with D perhaps matching TRBD2 (6 bases). Germline V gene data show CDR1 as SGHRS and CDR2 as YFSETQ. The CDR3 has 15 residues. Between the trimmed V and J ends, which lost 3 bases and 3 bases, there was a span of 15 bases. The CDR3 here is CASSWGVPSEETQYF. Written as DNA, the CDR3 is TGCGCCAGCAGCTGGGGGGTCCCTAGTGAAGAGACCCAGTACTTC.

The V call is TRBV6-5, the J call TRBJ1-2; D is perhaps TRBD1 (6 bases). The CDR3 has 13 amino acids. The germline gives CDR1 MNHEY, CDR2 SVGAGI. Between the trimmed V and J ends, which lost 2 bases and 8 bases, there was a span of 12 bases. The CDR3 is CASSYMGGDGYTF. As DNA, the CDR3 is TGTGCCAGCAGTTACATGGGGGGCGACGGCTACACCTTC.

The chain uses TRBV14 and TRBJ1-2, with 8 bases that match TRBD1. The J segment lost 5 bases and the V segment lost 6 bases, leaving 8 bases of the junction unmatched. Germline assignment: CDR1 SGHDN and CDR2 FVKESK. The CDR3 is 14 residues long. CDR3 protein: CASSSGTGFYGYTF. The CDR3 nucleotides are TGTGCCAGCAGTTCCGGGACAGGATTTTATGGCTACACCTTC.

The J gene is TRBJ1-1, the V gene TRBV24-1, with D hard to call. Germline assignment: CDR1 KGHDR and CDR2 SFDVKD. V shed 7 bases and J shed 5 bases, with 13 bases lying between them. This CDR3 region has 13 residues. Written as DNA, the CDR3 is TGTGCCACCAGAAACCGTTTGGAGACTGAAGCTTTCTTT. Its translation is CATRNRLETEAFF.

The rearrangement joins TRBV4-2 to TRBJ2-7; D uncertain. Between the trimmed V and J ends, which lost 6 bases and 4 bases, there was a span of 10 bases. The CDR3 loop spans 12 amino acids. Germline-derived CDR1 and CDR2 are LGHNA and YNFKEQ. CDR3 residues: CASSSVGYEQYF. The CDR3 DNA sequence: TGTGCCAGCAGTTCCGTAGGGTACGAGCAGTACTTC.

Concerning this clone: Sequence at one end of the junction differs from germline and may be a read error. The CDR3 DNA reads as TGTGCCAGTGAACTCCCGGGACAAAGTAATGGAAAACTGTTTTTT. Protein: CASELPGQSNGKLFF. V is TRBV19 and J is TRBJ1-4; TRBD1 is a possible D gene (6 bases). The CDR3 is 15 amino acids. Germline loops: CDR1 LNHDA, CDR2 SQIVND (reference sequence).

In the case of this clone: One end of the junction does not line up with germline, which may come from a read error. The chain combines TRBV7-7 with TRBJ2-1; 16 nucleotides match TRBD2. The germline gives CDR1 SSHAT, CDR2 FNYEAQ (reference sequence). This CDR3 has 19 amino acids. Here the CDR3 DNA reads TGTGCTAGCAGCAAATATTACCCGGGACTAGCGGGAGGGCCCGATGAGCAGTTCTTC. It specifies CASSKYYPGLAGGPDEQFF.

This sequence joins TRBV4-1 and TRBJ1-3, with unresolved D. The V and J ends lost 3 bases and 0 bases respectively, with 9 bases between them. This CDR3 contains 15 residues. Germline loops: CDR1 MGHRA, CDR2 YSYEKL. The CDR3 reads CASSQGPGSGNTIYF. CDR3 DNA sequence: TGCGCCAGCAGCCAGGGCCCGGGCTCTGGAAACACCATATATTTT.

V usage is TRBV5-1 and J usage is TRBJ2-7; no definite D call. The germline CDR1 and CDR2 sequences are SGHRS and YFSETQ. V was pared by 2 bases and J by 3 bases, with 9 bases between. This CDR3 contains 13 residues. CDR3 loop: CASSFSINYEQYF. The CDR3 DNA reads as TGCGCCAGCAGCTTCTCTATAAACTACGAGCAGTACTTC.